Presented here are 27 T cell receptor beta chains from one specimen sequenced in a study of cytomegalovirus exposure and HLA in healthy donors. The primer mix had 60 Vbeta and 13 Jbeta primers. Using immunoSEQ multiplex PCR, the repertoire was profiled, and TCRdb retains in-frame clones only, with some absent. The profile covers fewer than 200,000 clones, with roughly four fifths appearing a single time and about 3% taken by the ten largest. Input material: PBMCs. These receptors all stem from a man aged 35-49 years in good health and CMV-seropositive.

This clone was observed once. The rearrangement uses TRBV12-5 and TRBJ2-5; 9 bases agree with TRBD1. The length of the CDR3 is 14 residues. Germline assignment: CDR1 LGHNT and CDR2 FRNRAP. J gave up 5 bases and V 3 bases, and 4 bases lay outside the gene matches. The CDR3 is CASGFGGQGETQYF. In nucleotides, the CDR3 is TGTGCTAGTGGTTTTGGAGGACAGGGGGAGACCCAGTACTTC. Combining the CDR3 with reference TRBV12-5 and TRBJ2-5 gives the whole variable domain DARVTQTPRHKVTEMGQEVTMRCQPILGHNTVFWYRQTMMQGLELLAYFRNRAPLDDSGMPKDRFSAEMPDATLATLKIQPSEPRDSAVYFCASGFGGQGETQYFGPGTRLLVL.

The rearrangement uses TRBV5-1 and TRBJ2-7; D perhaps matches TRBD1 (6 bases). The germline V gene has CDR1 SGHRS and CDR2 YFSETQ. This CDR3 contains 14 residues. Trimming cost V 0 bases and J 3 bases, with 10 bases left between them. The CDR3 DNA reads as TGCGCCAGCAGCTTGGTAGAGGGGGACTACGAGCAGTACTTC. It yields the protein CASSLVEGDYEQYF.

V gene TRBV9 combines with J gene TRBJ1-3; no reliable D call. The V end lost 4 bases, the J end lost 0 bases, and 14 bases lay between the germline ends. CDR1 and CDR2 (germline): SGDLS, YYNGEE. The CDR3 has 16 residues. The CDR3 spells CASSPGLASSGNTIYF. CDR3 sequence (DNA): TGTGCCAGCAGCCCCGGACTGGCGAGCTCTGGAAACACCATATATTTT.

The gene calls are TRBV7-3 and TRBJ2-1; a weak D match, TRBD1 (5 bases). Trimming took 1 base from V and 8 from J, leaving 18 bases between them. Per the germline V gene, CDR1 is SGHTA and CDR2 is FQGTGA. This CDR3 contains 16 residues. The CDR3 bases are TGTGCCAGCAGCTTAATGGGGTATCTGGGGCGCGATGAGCAGTTCTTC. Its protein product is CASSLMGYLGRDEQFF.

The J gene is TRBJ2-6, the V gene TRBV5-1; no clear D. Germline V lookup: CDR1 SGHRS, CDR2 YFSETQ. V was pared by 0 bases and J by 1 base, with 23 bases between. The CDR3 is 21 residues long. The CDR3 DNA sequence: TGCGCCAGCAGCTTGGAACATCTCCCCGGCTACGCTAGGTCTGGGGCCAACGTCCTGACTTTC. It translates to CASSLEHLPGYARSGANVLTF.

V is TRBV7-8 and J is TRBJ2-1; a weak D match, TRBD1 (6 bases). The CDR3 has 12 amino acids. V was clipped by 5 bases and J by 14 bases, with 16 bases between them. CDR1 and CDR2 (germline): SGHVS, FQNEAQ. The CDR3 is CASSPPRGDKFF. CDR3 nucleotide sequence: TGTGCCAGCAGCCCCCCTAGAGGGGACAAGTTCTTC.

The CDR3 DNA reads TGTGCTAGTGGTTGGGGGACTAGCTCCTACAATGAGCAGTTCTTC. Residues: CASGWGTSSYNEQFF. This rearrangement joins TRBV12-5 to TRBJ2-1, with 8 bases identical to TRBD2. The CDR3 has 15 residues. Per germline, CDR1 LGHNT and CDR2 FRNRAP. V trimming: 4 bases; J trimming: 0 bases; junction bases outside the gene matches: 2.

The rearrangement uses TRBV18 and TRBJ2-2, with D hard to call. The V and J ends lost 5 bases and 4 bases respectively, with 17 bases between them. Germline V gives CDR1 KGHSH, CDR2 LQKENI. The CDR3 contains 16 residues. The CDR3 sequence: CASSINDLRVTGELFF. For the CDR3, the DNA is TGTGCCAGCTCAATCAATGATCTTCGGGTCACCGGGGAGCTGTTTTTT.

This clone was detected a few times. The chain uses TRBV28 and TRBJ2-5; tentative D call: TRBD1 (6 bases). From germline, CDR1 is MDHEN and CDR2 SYDVKM. This CDR3 comprises 15 residues. V lost 5 bases, J lost 2 bases, and 15 bases lay in between. This chain's CDR3 is CASSLMWTVQETQYF. The CDR3 DNA follows: TGTGCCAGCAGTCTGATGTGGACAGTACAAGAGACCCAGTACTTC.

This rearrangement joins TRBV9 to TRBJ1-6; perhaps TRBD1 as D (5 bases). V was clipped by 0 bases and J by 10 bases, with 11 bases between them. Germline-derived CDR1 and CDR2 are SGDLS and YYNGEE. CDR3 length: 14 amino acids. This chain's CDR3 is CASSVDRHPSPLHF. CDR3 bases: TGTGCCAGCAGCGTAGACAGGCACCCATCACCCCTCCACTTT.

This chain joins TRBV4-1 and TRBJ1-5; D unresolved. Germline CDR1 and CDR2: MGHRA and YSYEKL. This CDR3 spans 18 amino acids. Trimming pared 0 bases from V and 7 bases from J, leaving 22 bases between. The DNA of the CDR3 is TGCGCCAGCAGCCAAGATCTATCGTACAGCTCTTTCGGACAGCCCCAGCATTTT. Its translation is CASSQDLSYSSFGQPQHF.

This chain joins TRBV7-2 and TRBJ1-2; a possible D gene is TRBD1 (5 bases). The V end lost 0 bases, the J end lost 3 bases, and 8 bases lay between the germline ends. Germline V gene sequence: CDR1 SGHTA, CDR2 FQGNSA. The CDR3 spans 14 residues. Here the CDR3 reads CASSLAREYYGYTF. The CDR3 DNA follows: TGTGCCAGCAGCTTAGCCAGGGAATACTATGGCTACACCTTC.

As for this clone: The sample holds other DNA sequences that translate to the same CDR3. The CDR3 loop is CASSGTSGGTDTQYF. Here the CDR3 DNA reads TGTGCCAGCAGTGGGACTAGCGGGGGGACAGATACGCAGTATTTT. This chain joins TRBV6-1 and TRBJ2-3; 14 nucleotides agree with TRBD2. The germline V gene has CDR1 MNHNS and CDR2 SASEGT. The CDR3 is 15 amino acids. The trim removed 4 bases at V and 3 bases at J, leaving 0 bases unmatched.

Concerning this clone itself: No conserved phenylalanine or tryptophan ends this CDR3, so it is likely a read error. The DNA is left out, because the CDR3 cannot be placed on it with certainty; the CDR3 is given as TCRdb lists it. The rearrangement links TRBV7-6 to TRBJ1-5. Inclusive of both ends, the CDR3 amounts to 11 amino acids. Germline V gene lookup returns CDR1 SGHVS and CDR2 FNYEAQ. This chain's CDR3 is CASSLARAIAP.

The chain employs TRBV5-1 and TRBJ1-1, with D possibly matching TRBD1 (5 bases). The V end was cut by 4 bases, the J end by 0 bases, with 10 bases between. The CDR3 runs to 14 residues. Germline CDR1 SGHRS, CDR2 YFSETQ. CDR3 sequence (DNA): TGCGCCAGCAGCGTTCAGGGCCTGAACACTGAAGCTTTCTTT. Protein product: CASSVQGLNTEAFF.

The chain carries TRBV18 and TRBJ2-3, with D perhaps TRBD1 (7 bases). Germline CDR1 reads KGHSH; CDR2 reads LQKENI. Trimming left V 5 bases short and J 8 bases short, with 17 bases between. The CDR3 spans 14 residues. In DNA form, the CDR3 reads TGTGCCAGCTCATCTAGGACAGGAGGGGGTACGCAGTATTTT. This gives the protein CASSSRTGGGTQYF.

The gene calls are TRBV5-4 and TRBJ2-1; 15 nucleotides agree with TRBD2. Per the germline V gene, CDR1 is SGHNT and CDR2 is YYREEE (reference sequence). J lost 8 bases, V lost 3 bases, and 3 bases had no gene match. CDR3 length: 15 residues. The CDR3 loop reads CASSWTSGGAHEQFF. The CDR3 DNA reads as TGTGCCAGCAGCTGGACTAGCGGGGGGGCGCATGAGCAGTTCTTC.

The rearrangement links TRBV19 to TRBJ2-1, with 10 bases lining up with TRBD2. This CDR3 is built from 21 residues. Trimming removed 5 bases from V and 0 bases from J; junction bases left unmatched: 19. The V gene's germline CDR1 is LNHDA and CDR2 SQIVND (reference sequence). The CDR3 DNA follows: TGTGCCAGTAGTCCCCCCCGGACTAGCGGCCGATGGTGGAGCTCCTACAATGAGCAGTTCTTC. Protein: CASSPPRTSGRWWSSYNEQFF.

The chain joins TRBV6-6 to TRBJ2-5; 8 bases fit TRBD1. The J call may be mistaken, given a closer DNA end match to TRBJ2-7. CDR1 and CDR2 (germline): MNHNY, SVGAGI (reference sequence). CDR3 length: 14 amino acids. The CDR3, as DNA: TGTGCCAGCAGTCCGGGACAGGCCGATGACGAGCAGTACTTC. Protein: CASSPGQADDEQYF.

The chain couples TRBV28 to TRBJ2-5, with 10 bases fitting TRBD1. CDR1 and CDR2 (germline): MDHEN, SYDVKM. This CDR3 is built from 16 residues. Trimming cost V 4 bases and J 0 bases; bases outside gene matches: 5. CDR3 sequence: CASSSSGQGHQETQYF. The CDR3, as DNA: TGTGCCAGCAGTTCATCGGGACAGGGGCACCAAGAGACCCAGTACTTC.

The V call is TRBV15, the J call TRBJ2-5, with 7 nucleotides matching TRBD2. CDR3 length equals 15 residues. The J segment lost 1 base and the V segment lost 1 base, leaving 3 bases of the junction unmatched. Germline CDR1 is LNHNV and CDR2 is YYDKDF (reference sequence). Here the CDR3 reads CATSRGTGGQETQYF. The CDR3, as DNA: TGTGCCACCAGCAGAGGGACGGGGGGCCAAGAGACCCAGTACTTC.

The chain has TRBV7-8 and TRBJ2-3; D is ambiguous. The CDR3 contains 11 residues. The germline V gene encodes CDR1 SGHVS and CDR2 FQNEAQ. The V end lost 5 bases, the J end lost 3 bases, and 3 bases lay between the germline ends. CDR3 amino acids: CASSPTDTQYF. Written as DNA, the CDR3 is TGTGCCAGCAGCCCGACAGATACGCAGTATTTT.

The V and J genes are TRBV5-1 and TRBJ2-5; 7 bases map to TRBD1. The CDR3 extends over 13 amino acids. Losses at the gene ends were 4 bases for V and 5 bases for J; bases not matched to a gene: 5. Per the germline V gene, CDR1 is SGHRS and CDR2 is YFSETQ. CDR3 bases: TGCGCCAGCAGCGCATACAGGGGTGAGACCCAGTACTTC. It codes for CASSAYRGETQYF.

V usage is TRBV7-8 and J usage is TRBJ1-2; D unclear. This CDR3 is 13 amino acids long. The germline V gene has CDR1 SGHVS and CDR2 FQNEAQ. Trimming stripped 0 bases from V and 5 bases from J, with 7 bases between. CDR3 sequence (DNA): TGTGCCAGCAGCTTAGCTTCCGGGTATGGCTACACCTTC. Protein sequence: CASSLASGYGYTF.

The chain carries TRBV9 and TRBJ2-3; 11 nucleotides agree with TRBD2. Germline V CDR1 and CDR2: SGDLS, YYNGEE. This CDR3 has 16 residues. V dropped 0 bases and J dropped 4; count of bases not matched to a gene: 4. The DNA for the CDR3 is TGTGCCAGCAGCGTAGTCGCTAGCGGGAGGCCAGATACGCAGTATTTT. Residues: CASSVVASGRPDTQYF.

The rearrangement links TRBV12-2 to TRBJ2-5; TRBD2, the table's D call, was not compared with the DNA. TRBV12-2 is noted as a pseudogene. The CDR3 runs 15 residues. CDR3 protein: CASRPGLAGEETQYF. CDR3 nucleotide sequence: TGTGCAAGTCGCCCCGGACTAGCGGGAGAAGAGACCCAGTACTTC.

The CDR3 nucleotides read TGTGCCAGCAACCCCCGGGACAGGGGCTCCAATGAGCAGTTCTTC. It codes for CASNPRDRGSNEQFF. The chain joins TRBV7-9 to TRBJ2-1; 10 nucleotides match TRBD1. Germline values: CDR1 SEHNR, CDR2 FQNEAQ (reference sequence). Unmatched junction bases numbered 9, after V lost 7 bases and J lost 6 bases. CDR3 length: 15 amino acids.